Listed here are 20 T cell receptor beta chains from one sample, sequenced in a study of PD-1 blockade in classical Hodgkin lymphoma. Time point noted: cycle 4 day 1 (C4D1), after less than 7 weeks of nivolumab. In every patient, relapse followed autologous stem cell transplantation, while exposure to brentuximab vedotin differed. Researchers used magnetic negative selection to pull out pure CD4+ T cells from thawed PBMCs. Measured with immunoSEQ multiplex PCR; TCRdb has only the in-frame clones, and not every one. This repertoire shows around 25,000 clones, roughly 80% found once; its top ten account for about 3%. Sequencing was performed on CD4+ T cells from blood, taken before the fourth cycle of nivolumab. Source of these receptors: a human donor with classical Hodgkin lymphoma.

The rearrangement uses TRBV6-5 and TRBJ2-5; TRBD1 aligns across 7 bases. V lost 4 bases to trimming and J lost 9 bases; unmatched junction nucleotides: 8. The CDR3 has 13 amino acids. CDR1 and CDR2 (germline): MNHEY, SVGAGI. Here the CDR3 reads CASSSRTGSAQYF. Written as DNA, the CDR3 is TGTGCCAGCAGTTCTAGGACAGGCTCGGCCCAGTACTTC.

The chain has TRBV30 and TRBJ1-4; D call uncertain. The ends were cut back, 8 bases at V and 0 bases at J, with 10 bases in the middle. Germline loops: CDR1 GTSNPN, CDR2 SVGIG (reference sequence). The CDR3 totals 13 residues. DNA of the CDR3: TGTGCCGAATCCCAAGCAACTAATGAAAAACTGTTTTTT. Translating gives CAESQATNEKLFF.

This chain connects TRBV5-1 to TRBJ2-3; 7 bases fit TRBD2. This CDR3 spans 13 amino acids. V shed 4 bases, J shed 3 bases, and the junction held 2 bases outside the gene matches. Germline V CDR1 and CDR2: SGHRS, YFSETQ. DNA for the CDR3: TGCGCCAGCAGCGGACTAGTGACAGATACGCAGTATTTT. Protein: CASSGLVTDTQYF.

The J gene is TRBJ1-1, the V gene TRBV27, with 7 bases identical to TRBD1. The J segment lost 6 bases and the V segment lost 5 bases, leaving 12 bases of the junction unmatched. The CDR3 totals 15 residues. In germline, CDR1 is MNHEY, CDR2 SMNVEV (reference sequence). CDR3 coding DNA: TGTGCCAGCAGTCCGATGCCGGGACAGAAAGCTGAAGCTTTCTTT. This sequence encodes CASSPMPGQKAEAFF.

The V call is TRBV18, the J call TRBJ1-3; D is possibly TRBD1 (6 bases). This CDR3 has 14 residues. The V gene's germline CDR1 is KGHSH and CDR2 LQKENI. Deletions cut 3 bases from V and 4 bases from J, with 10 bases between. CDR3 nucleotide sequence: TGTGCCAGCTCACCCAACAGGGAGGGAAACACCATATATTTT. Translated, it gives CASSPNREGNTIYF.

For this clone: The identical CDR3 is also encoded by other nucleotide sequences in the sample. The genes are TRBV10-3 and TRBJ1-1; possibly TRBD1 for D (5 bases). Germline V CDR1 and CDR2: ENHRY, SYGVKD. The CDR3 spans 13 residues. The ends were cut back, 4 bases at V and 4 bases at J, with 10 bases in the middle. In DNA form, the CDR3 reads TGTGCCATCAGTGGAGGGGAGGGCACTGAAGCTTTCTTT. As protein: CAISGGEGTEAFF.

This clone was picked up a small number of times. This sequence joins TRBV6-1 and TRBJ2-5, with TRBD2 as a possible D gene (6 bases). Germline-derived CDR1 and CDR2 are MNHNS and SASEGT. The V end was cut by 7 bases, the J end by 7 bases, with 16 bases between. The CDR3 length is 13 residues. DNA for the CDR3: TGTGCCAGCACCCGGGACTCCTCTAGGACCCAGTACTTC. This gives the protein CASTRDSSRTQYF.

The CDR3 bases are TGTGCCAGTAGTATGTACTTCGGACCGACAGGGGGACCACTCCGGCATTTT. This sequence encodes CASSMYFGPTGGPLRHF. The chain employs TRBV19 and TRBJ1-5, with TRBD1 matching over 9 bases. Germline V gene lookup returns CDR1 LNHDA and CDR2 SQIVND (reference sequence). The CDR3 is 17 amino acids. Losses at the gene ends were 3 bases for V and 15 bases for J; bases not matched to a gene: 21.

The rearrangement uses TRBV7-9 and TRBJ1-2; D ambiguous. The CDR3 is made up of 13 amino acids. Trimming pared 0 bases from V and 8 bases from J, leaving 10 bases between. Germline CDR1 reads SEHNR; CDR2 reads FQNEAQ (reference sequence). The CDR3 here is CASSLATSGGYTF. The CDR3 region has the DNA TGTGCCAGCAGCTTAGCTACATCAGGAGGCTACACCTTC. Drawing the rest from reference TRBV7-9 and TRBJ1-2, the complete variable domain is DTGVSQNPRHKITKRGQNVTFRCDPISEHNRLYWYRQTLGQGPEFLTYFQNEAQLEKSRLLSDRFSAERPKGSFSTLEIQRTEQGDSAMYLCASSLATSGGYTFGSGTRLTVV.

The gene calls are TRBV4-2 and TRBJ2-7; D assignment may be TRBD1 or TRBD2 (5 bases each). The V and J ends lost 2 bases and 6 bases respectively, with 14 bases between them. There are 14 residues in the CDR3. Germline V lookup: CDR1 LGHNA, CDR2 YNFKEQ. The CDR3 sequence is CASSQIQAAGEQYF. The DNA of the CDR3 is TGTGCCAGCAGCCAAATACAGGCGGCGGGCGAGCAGTACTTC.

This clone was counted a few times. This chain links TRBV5-4 with TRBJ1-1, with no clear D. Germline V gene data show CDR1 as SGHNT and CDR2 as YYREEE (reference sequence). Deletions cut 1 base from V and 1 base from J, with 5 bases between. The CDR3 consists of 13 residues. CDR3 protein: CASSLQPNTEAFF. CDR3 DNA sequence: TGTGCCAGCAGCTTGCAACCGAACACTGAAGCTTTCTTT.

The table lists this clone with a count of one. The chain recombines TRBV4-3 with TRBJ2-1; D perhaps matches TRBD2 (6 bases). The CDR3 consists of 17 residues. Between the trimmed V and J ends, which lost 0 bases and 0 bases, there was a span of 12 bases. Germline loops: CDR1 LGHNA, CDR2 YSLEER. The CDR3 protein is CASSQDVGLSSYNEQFF. The CDR3 bases are TGCGCCAGCAGCCAAGATGTGGGACTCAGCTCCTACAATGAGCAGTTCTTC.

V gene TRBV7-2 combines with J gene TRBJ2-7; D ambiguous. Germline CDR1 is SGHTA and CDR2 is FQGNSA. This CDR3 region has 12 residues. V dropped 1 base and J dropped 4 bases, with 5 bases sitting between them. Here the CDR3 reads CASSLDVYEQYF. CDR3 in DNA: TGTGCCAGCAGCTTAGATGTGTACGAGCAGTACTTC.

This rearrangement joins TRBV7-9 to TRBJ1-2; D is unclear. The germline V and J ends were trimmed by 7 bases and 2 bases, with 17 bases remaining between them. CDR1 SEHNR and CDR2 FQNEAQ come from the germline V gene (reference sequence). The CDR3 consists of 15 residues. This CDR3 reads CASTSGETSNYGYTF. The CDR3 coding sequence is TGTGCCAGCACCTCTGGGGAAACATCCAACTATGGCTACACCTTC.

DNA for the CDR3: TGTGCCAGCAGTTACTCCGCCTTGAACACCGGGGAGCTGTTTTTT. Its protein product is CASSYSALNTGELFF. The chain is built from TRBV6-5 and TRBJ2-2; D unclear. The CDR3 spans 15 residues. V lost 0 bases and J 1 base, leaving 6 bases between the germline ends. The germline gives CDR1 MNHEY, CDR2 SVGAGI.

Worth noting for this clone: Sequence at one end of the junction differs from germline and may be a read error. This chain uses TRBV19 with TRBJ1-2; D may be TRBD1 (6 bases). The CDR3 is made up of 13 amino acids. Germline CDR1 LNHDA, CDR2 SQIVND (reference sequence). The CDR3 region is CASSIQDSNRYTF. CDR3 in DNA: TGTGCCAGTAGTATACAGGACAGCAACCGATACACTTTC.

The CDR3 nucleotides read TGCGCCAGCAGCCTGGACAGGGAGTATGGCTACACCTTC. Translation gives CASSLDREYGYTF. The chain is built from TRBV4-1 and TRBJ1-2, with 8 bases that match TRBD1. The germline gives CDR1 MGHRA, CDR2 YSYEKL. With V trimmed by 4 bases and J by 5 bases, 3 bases remained unmatched. This CDR3 has 13 amino acids.

The chain employs TRBV6-1 and TRBJ1-3; D gene unclear. This CDR3 has 13 amino acids. Per germline, CDR1 MNHNS and CDR2 SASEGT. The germline V and J ends were trimmed by 7 bases and 3 bases, with 10 bases remaining between them. CDR3 in amino acids: CASTSVNGNTIYF. In DNA form, the CDR3 reads TGTGCCAGCACAAGTGTCAATGGAAACACCATATATTTT.

The gene calls are TRBV11-2 and TRBJ2-7; no clear D. This CDR3 is 13 amino acids long. Germline CDR1 reads SGHAT; CDR2 reads FQNNGV. The V and J ends lost 0 bases and 2 bases respectively, with 5 bases between them. CDR3 DNA sequence: TGTGCCAGCAGCTTAGACAGGACCTACGAGCAGTACTTC. Translated: CASSLDRTYEQYF.

This sequence joins TRBV7-2 and TRBJ2-6; D gene unclear. The length of the CDR3 is 14 residues. Trimming took off 6 bases at V and 0 bases at J, with 6 bases between the two ends. Germline V lookup: CDR1 SGHTA, CDR2 FQGNSA. The CDR3 region has the DNA TGTGCCAGCAGGGTCGGCTCTGGGGCCAACGTCCTGACTTTC. This encodes CASRVGSGANVLTF.